This T cell receptor beta chain came from a study of blood T cell repertoires in COVID-19. In the study overall: Both acute and convalescent COVID-19 samples were obtained from the United States, Italy and Spain. T cells, B-cell-depleted T cells, or PBMCs supplied cDNA or gDNA.

This CDR3 has 14 residues. V lost 5 bases, J lost 3 bases, and 4 bases stayed unmatched. Per germline, CDR1 MDHEN and CDR2 SYDVKM. Methods used by the authors: Reference gene primers were amplified, and this amplification served to estimate nucleated cell counts. Clones were sequenced by immunoSEQ multiplex PCR, and TCRdb holds only the in-frame ones, with some missing. V and J calls and clone size are given by that table; D and trimming were obtained from the DNA. The profile covers some 350,000 clones, with around 91% appearing a single time and 6.5% taken by the ten largest. This sequence joins TRBV28 and TRBJ1-5; 7 positions agree with TRBD1. This clonotype was obtained from a man aged 18 to 29 with active or convalescent COVID-19. Sample: peripheral blood. The CDR3 region has the DNA TGTGCCAGCAGTCCAGGGGGTAACAATCAGCCCCAGCATTTT. Translating it yields CASSPGGNNQPQHF.